This TCR beta chain was recorded in a study of blood T cell repertoires in COVID-19. Study background: Spain, Italy and the United States supplied samples that represented acute and convalescent COVID-19. The cDNA or gDNA used as material had been derived from T cells, B-cell-depleted T cells, or PBMCs.

Source study methods: From reference gene primer amplification, estimates of nucleated cell counts were derived. Libraries were prepared by immunoSEQ multiplex PCR; TCRdb keeps only in-frame clonotypes and omits some of them. V, J and clone size are those of that table, while D and trimming were read from the DNA. The sample includes approximately 110,000 clones, 70% to 90% of them seen just once. The V gene's germline CDR1 is SNHLY and CDR2 FYNNEI. The ends were cut back, 4 bases at V and 5 bases at J, with 8 bases in the middle. This CDR3 contains 13 residues. The receptor comes from a man aged 40-55 years with acute or convalescent COVID-19. Sequenced input: peripheral blood. V usage is TRBV2 and J usage is TRBJ1-4; D unclear. CDR3 sequence reads: CASSVPVNEKLFF. Written as DNA, the CDR3 is TGTGCCAGCAGTGTCCCGGTAAATGAAAAACTGTTTTTT.